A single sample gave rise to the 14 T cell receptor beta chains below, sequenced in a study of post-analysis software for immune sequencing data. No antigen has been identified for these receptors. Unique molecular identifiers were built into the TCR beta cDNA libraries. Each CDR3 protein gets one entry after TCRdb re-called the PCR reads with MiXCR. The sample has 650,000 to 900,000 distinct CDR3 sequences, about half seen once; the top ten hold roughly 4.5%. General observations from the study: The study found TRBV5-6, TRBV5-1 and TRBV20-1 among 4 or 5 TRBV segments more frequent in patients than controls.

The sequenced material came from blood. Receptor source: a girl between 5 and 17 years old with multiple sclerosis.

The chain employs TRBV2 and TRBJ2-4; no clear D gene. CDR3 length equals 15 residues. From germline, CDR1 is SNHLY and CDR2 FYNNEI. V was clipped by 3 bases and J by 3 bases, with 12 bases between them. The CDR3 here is CASSDPGEGKNIQYF. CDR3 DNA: TGTGCCAGCAGTGACCCCGGTGAAGGCAAAAACATTCAGTACTTC.

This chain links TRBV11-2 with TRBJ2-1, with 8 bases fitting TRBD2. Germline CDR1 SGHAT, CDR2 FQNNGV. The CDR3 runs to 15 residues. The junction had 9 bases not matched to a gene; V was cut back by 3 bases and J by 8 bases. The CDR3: CASSFEGLALDEQFF. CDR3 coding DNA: TGTGCCAGCAGCTTTGAAGGACTAGCCCTCGATGAGCAGTTCTTC.

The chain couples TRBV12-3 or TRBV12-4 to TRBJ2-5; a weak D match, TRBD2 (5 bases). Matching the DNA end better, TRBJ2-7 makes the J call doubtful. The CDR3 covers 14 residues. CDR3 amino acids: CASSFKEARYEQYF. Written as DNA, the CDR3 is TGTGCCAGCAGTTTTAAGGAGGCACGATACGAGCAGTACTTC.

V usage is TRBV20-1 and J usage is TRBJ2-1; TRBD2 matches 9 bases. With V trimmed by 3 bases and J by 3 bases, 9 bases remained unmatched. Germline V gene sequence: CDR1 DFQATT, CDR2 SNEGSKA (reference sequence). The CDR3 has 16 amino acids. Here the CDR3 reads CSASLVSGSNYNEQFF. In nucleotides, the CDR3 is TGCAGTGCTAGTTTAGTTAGCGGGAGCAACTACAATGAGCAGTTCTTC.

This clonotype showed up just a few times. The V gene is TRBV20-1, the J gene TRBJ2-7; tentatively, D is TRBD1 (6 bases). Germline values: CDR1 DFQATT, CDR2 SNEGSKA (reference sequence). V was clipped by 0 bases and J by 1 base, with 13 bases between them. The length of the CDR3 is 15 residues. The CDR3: CSARDIQGQSYEQYF. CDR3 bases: TGCAGTGCTAGAGATATACAGGGCCAGTCCTACGAGCAGTACTTC.

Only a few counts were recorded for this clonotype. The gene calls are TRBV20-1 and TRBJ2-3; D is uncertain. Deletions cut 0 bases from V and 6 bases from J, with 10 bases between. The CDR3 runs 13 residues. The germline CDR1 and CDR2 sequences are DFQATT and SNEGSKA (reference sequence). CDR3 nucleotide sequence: TGCAGTGCTAGAGATGGAGTGGGGGATACGCAGTATTTT. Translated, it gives CSARDGVGDTQYF.

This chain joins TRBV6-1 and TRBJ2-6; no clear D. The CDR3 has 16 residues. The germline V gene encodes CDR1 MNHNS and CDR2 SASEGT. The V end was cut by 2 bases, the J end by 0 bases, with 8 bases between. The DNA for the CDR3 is TGTGCCAGCAGTGAACCACAGAACTCTGGGGCCAACGTCCTGACTTTC. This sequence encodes CASSEPQNSGANVLTF.

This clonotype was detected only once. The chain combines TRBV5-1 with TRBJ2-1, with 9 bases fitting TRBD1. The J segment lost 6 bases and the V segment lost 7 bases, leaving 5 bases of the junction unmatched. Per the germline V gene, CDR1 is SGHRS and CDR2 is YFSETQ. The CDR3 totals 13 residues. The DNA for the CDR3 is TGCGCCAGCTACCCGACAGGGGGCAATGAGCAGTTCTTC. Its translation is CASYPTGGNEQFF.

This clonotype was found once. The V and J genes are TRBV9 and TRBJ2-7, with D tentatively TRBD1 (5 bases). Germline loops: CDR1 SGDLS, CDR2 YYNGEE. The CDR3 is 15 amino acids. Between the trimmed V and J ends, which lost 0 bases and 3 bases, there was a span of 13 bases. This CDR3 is CASSVATAGFYEQYF. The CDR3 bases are TGTGCCAGCAGCGTAGCTACGGCAGGGTTCTACGAGCAGTACTTC.

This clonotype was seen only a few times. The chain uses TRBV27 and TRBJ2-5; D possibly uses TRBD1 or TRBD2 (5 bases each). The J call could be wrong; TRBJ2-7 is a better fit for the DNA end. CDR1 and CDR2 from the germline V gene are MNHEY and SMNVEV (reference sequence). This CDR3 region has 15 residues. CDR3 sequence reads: CASSSLRGEGHEQYF. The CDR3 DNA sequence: TGTGCCAGCAGTTCCCTCCGGGGTGAGGGACACGAGCAGTACTTC.

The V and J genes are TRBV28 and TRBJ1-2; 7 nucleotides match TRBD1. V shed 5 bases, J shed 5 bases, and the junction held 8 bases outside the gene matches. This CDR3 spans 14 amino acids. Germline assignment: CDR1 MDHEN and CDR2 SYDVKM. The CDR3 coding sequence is TGTGCCAGCAGTGACCCTTCGACAGGGTATGGCTACACCTTC. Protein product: CASSDPSTGYGYTF.

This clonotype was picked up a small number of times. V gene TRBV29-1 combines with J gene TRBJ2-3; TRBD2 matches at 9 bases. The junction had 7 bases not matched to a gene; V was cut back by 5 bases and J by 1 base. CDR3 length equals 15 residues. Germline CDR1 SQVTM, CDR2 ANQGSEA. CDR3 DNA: TGCAGCGTTAGGGCTAGCGGGGCCCGCACAGATACGCAGTATTTT. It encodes CSVRASGARTDTQYF.

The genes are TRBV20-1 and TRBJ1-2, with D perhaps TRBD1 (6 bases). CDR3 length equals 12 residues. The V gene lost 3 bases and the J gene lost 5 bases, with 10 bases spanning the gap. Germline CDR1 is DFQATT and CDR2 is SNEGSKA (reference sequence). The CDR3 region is CSASGTGYGYTF. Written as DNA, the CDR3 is TGCAGTGCTAGTGGTACAGGGTATGGCTACACCTTC.

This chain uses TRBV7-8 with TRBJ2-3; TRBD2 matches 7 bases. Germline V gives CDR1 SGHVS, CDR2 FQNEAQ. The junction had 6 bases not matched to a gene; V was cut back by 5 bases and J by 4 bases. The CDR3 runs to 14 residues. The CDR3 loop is CASSGGLYPDTQYF. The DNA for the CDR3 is TGTGCCAGCAGCGGGGGACTATACCCAGATACGCAGTATTTT.